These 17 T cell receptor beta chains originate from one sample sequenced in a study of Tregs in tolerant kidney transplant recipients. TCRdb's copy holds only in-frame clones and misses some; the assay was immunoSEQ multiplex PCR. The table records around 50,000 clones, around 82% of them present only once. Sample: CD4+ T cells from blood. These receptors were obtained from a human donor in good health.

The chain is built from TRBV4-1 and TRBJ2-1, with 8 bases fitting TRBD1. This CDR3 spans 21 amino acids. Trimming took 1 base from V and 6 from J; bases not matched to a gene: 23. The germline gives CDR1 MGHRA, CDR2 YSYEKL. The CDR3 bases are TGCGCCAGCAGCCAAGTAGGCCGCAGCAGTGCACGGGACAGGTGGAGCAATGAGCAGTTCTTC. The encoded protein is CASSQVGRSSARDRWSNEQFF.

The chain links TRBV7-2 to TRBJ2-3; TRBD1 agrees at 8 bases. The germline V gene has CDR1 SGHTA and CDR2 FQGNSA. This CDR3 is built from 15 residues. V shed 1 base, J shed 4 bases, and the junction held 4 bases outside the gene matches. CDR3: CASSLVLQGADTQYF. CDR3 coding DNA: TGTGCCAGCAGCTTAGTGTTACAGGGGGCAGATACGCAGTATTTT.

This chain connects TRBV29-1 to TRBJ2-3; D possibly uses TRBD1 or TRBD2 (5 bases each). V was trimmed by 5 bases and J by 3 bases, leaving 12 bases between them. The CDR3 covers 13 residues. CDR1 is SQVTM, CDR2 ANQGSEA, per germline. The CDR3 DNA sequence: TGCAGCGTTTATGGGGGTGATACAGATACGCAGTATTTT. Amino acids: CSVYGGDTDTQYF.

Written as DNA, the CDR3 is TGCGCCAGCATACCCGGGGGAGAGGGCTACACCTTC. Translation gives CASIPGGEGYTF. This sequence joins TRBV23-1 and TRBJ1-2, with D possibly being TRBD1 (5 bases). TRBV23-1 is flagged as an ORF with uncertain function. Trimming shortened V by 7 bases and J by 8 bases, and 14 bases separated the two germline ends. This CDR3 comprises 12 residues.

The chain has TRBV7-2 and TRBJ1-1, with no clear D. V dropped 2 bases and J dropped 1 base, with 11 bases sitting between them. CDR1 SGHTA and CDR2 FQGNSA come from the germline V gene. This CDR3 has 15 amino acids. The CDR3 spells CASSLRPLPNTEAFF. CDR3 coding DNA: TGTGCCAGCAGCTTACGTCCCCTCCCGAACACTGAAGCTTTCTTT.

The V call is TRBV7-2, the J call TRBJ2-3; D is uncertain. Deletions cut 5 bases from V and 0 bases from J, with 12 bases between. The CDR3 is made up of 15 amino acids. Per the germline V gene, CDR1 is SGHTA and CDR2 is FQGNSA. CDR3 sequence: CASSRPDPSTDTQYF. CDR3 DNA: TGTGCCAGCAGCCGTCCAGACCCGAGCACAGATACGCAGTATTTT.

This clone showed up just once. The CDR3 sequence is CASSLGVPFGTGSFQPQHF. CDR3 coding DNA: TGTGCCAGCAGCTTAGGAGTTCCTTTCGGGACAGGGAGTTTTCAGCCCCAGCATTTT. The genes are TRBV7-2 and TRBJ1-5, with TRBD1 matching over 9 bases. The germline CDR1 and CDR2 sequences are SGHTA and FQGNSA. The CDR3 extends over 19 amino acids. V lost 1 base to trimming and J lost 6 bases; unmatched junction nucleotides: 16.

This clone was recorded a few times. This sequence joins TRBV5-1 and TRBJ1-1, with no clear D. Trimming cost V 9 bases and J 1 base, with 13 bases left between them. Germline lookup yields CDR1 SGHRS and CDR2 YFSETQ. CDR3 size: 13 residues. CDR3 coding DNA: TGCGCCACCTCCAGGCAACCGAACACTGAAGCTTTCTTT. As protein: CATSRQPNTEAFF.

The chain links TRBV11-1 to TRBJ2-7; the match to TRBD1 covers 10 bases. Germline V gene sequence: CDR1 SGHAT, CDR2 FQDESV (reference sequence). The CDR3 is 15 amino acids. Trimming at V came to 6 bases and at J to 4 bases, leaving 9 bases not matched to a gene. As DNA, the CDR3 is TGTGCCAGCAGTAGATCCGGGACAGGGGATTACGAGCAGTACTTC. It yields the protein CASSRSGTGDYEQYF.

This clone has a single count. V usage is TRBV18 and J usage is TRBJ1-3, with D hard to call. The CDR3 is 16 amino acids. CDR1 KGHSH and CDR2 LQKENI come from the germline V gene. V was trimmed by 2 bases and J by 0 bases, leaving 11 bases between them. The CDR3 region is CASSPGGPNSGNTIYF. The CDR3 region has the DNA TGTGCCAGCTCACCAGGAGGGCCGAACTCTGGAAACACCATATATTTT.

CDR3 in DNA: TGTGCCAGCAGAGACAGGGCGGAGGAAAAACTGTTTTTT. Translation: CASRDRAEEKLFF. The V call is TRBV6-5, the J call TRBJ1-4; 7 nucleotides match TRBD1. The CDR3 covers 13 residues. V gave up 6 bases and J gave up 8 bases; unmatched junction bases: 6. In germline, CDR1 is MNHEY, CDR2 SVGAGI.

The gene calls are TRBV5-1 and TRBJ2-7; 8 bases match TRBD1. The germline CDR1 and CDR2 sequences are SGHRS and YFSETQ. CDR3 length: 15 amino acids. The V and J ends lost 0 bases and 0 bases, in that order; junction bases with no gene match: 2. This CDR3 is CASSLEQGGSYEQYF. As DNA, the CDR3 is TGCGCCAGCAGCTTGGAACAGGGGGGCTCCTACGAGCAGTACTTC.

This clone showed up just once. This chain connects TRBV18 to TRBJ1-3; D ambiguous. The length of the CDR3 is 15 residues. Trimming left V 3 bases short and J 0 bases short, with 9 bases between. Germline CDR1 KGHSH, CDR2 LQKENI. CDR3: CASSPGSHSGNTIYF. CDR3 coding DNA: TGTGCCAGCTCACCCGGCAGCCACTCTGGAAACACCATATATTTT.

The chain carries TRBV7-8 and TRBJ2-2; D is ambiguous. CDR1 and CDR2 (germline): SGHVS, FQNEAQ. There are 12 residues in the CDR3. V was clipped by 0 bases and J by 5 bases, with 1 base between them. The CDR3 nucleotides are TGTGCCAGCAGCTTAGCGACCGGGGAGCTGTTTTTT. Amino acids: CASSLATGELFF. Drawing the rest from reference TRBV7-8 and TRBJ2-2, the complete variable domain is GAGVSQSPRYKVAKRGQDVALRCDPISGHVSLFWYQQALGQGPEFLTYFQNEAQLDKSGLPSDRFFAERPEGSVSTLKIQRTQQEDSAVYLCASSLATGELFFGEGSRLTVL.

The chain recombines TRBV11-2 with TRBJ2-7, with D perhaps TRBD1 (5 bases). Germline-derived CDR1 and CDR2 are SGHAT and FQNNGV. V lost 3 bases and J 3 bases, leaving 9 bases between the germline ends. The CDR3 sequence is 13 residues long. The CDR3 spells CASSFSRDYEQYF. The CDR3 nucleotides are TGTGCCAGCAGCTTCAGCAGGGACTACGAGCAGTACTTC. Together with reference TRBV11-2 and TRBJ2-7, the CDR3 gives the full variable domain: EAGVAQSPRYKIIEKRQSVAFWCNPISGHATLYWYQQILGQGPKLLIQFQNNGVVDDSQLPKDRFSAERLKGVDSTLKIQPAKLEDSAVYLCASSFSRDYEQYFGPGTRLTVT.

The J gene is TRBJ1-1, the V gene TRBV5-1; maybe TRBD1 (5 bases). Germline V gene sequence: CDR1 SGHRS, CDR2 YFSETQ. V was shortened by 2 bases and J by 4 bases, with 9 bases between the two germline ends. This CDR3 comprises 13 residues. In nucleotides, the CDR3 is TGCGCCAGCAGCTTCGCAGGGAGCACTGAAGCTTTCTTT. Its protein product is CASSFAGSTEAFF.

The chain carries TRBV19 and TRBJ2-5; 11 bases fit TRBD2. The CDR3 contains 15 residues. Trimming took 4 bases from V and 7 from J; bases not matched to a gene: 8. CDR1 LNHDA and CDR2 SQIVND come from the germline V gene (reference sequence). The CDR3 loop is CASSRASGGYGTQYF. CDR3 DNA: TGTGCCAGTAGTAGGGCTAGCGGGGGGTACGGGACCCAGTACTTC.